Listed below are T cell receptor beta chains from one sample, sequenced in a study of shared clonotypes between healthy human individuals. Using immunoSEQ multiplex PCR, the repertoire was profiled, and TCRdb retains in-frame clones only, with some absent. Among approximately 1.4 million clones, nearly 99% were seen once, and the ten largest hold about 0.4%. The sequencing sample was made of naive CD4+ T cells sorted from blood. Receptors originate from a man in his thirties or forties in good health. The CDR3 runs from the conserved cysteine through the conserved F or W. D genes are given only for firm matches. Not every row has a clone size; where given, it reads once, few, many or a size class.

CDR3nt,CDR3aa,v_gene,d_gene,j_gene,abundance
TGTGCCAGCAGTGAAGGGGGGCAGGCAGATACGCAGTATTTT,CASSEGGQADTQYF,TRBV2,.,TRBJ2-3,.
TGTGCCAGCAGCTTGGACCGGACAGGCCACACCATATATTTT,CASSLDRTGHTIYF,TRBV5-8,TRBD1,TRBJ1-3,once
TGCGCCAGCAGCACGAATCCTACAGGGTCCTACTATGGCTACACCTTC,CASSTNPTGSYYGYTF,TRBV5-1,.,TRBJ1-2,.
TGTGCCAGTAGTCCCCGGACTAGCGGGAGGGATGAGCAGTTCTTC,CASSPRTSGRDEQFF,TRBV19,TRBD2,TRBJ2-1,.
TGTGCCAGCAGCTTGGTTATCGGGGAGCTGTTTTTT,CASSLVIGELFF,TRBV5-4,.,TRBJ2-2,.
TGTGCCAGCAGCCCAAAGGGCAATGAGCAGTTCTTC,CASSPKGNEQFF,TRBV7-9,.,TRBJ2-1,.
TGTGCCAGCAGCCCCGGACAGGGGGCGTCCTACGAGCAGTACTTC,CASSPGQGASYEQYF,TRBV5-4,TRBD1,TRBJ2-7,.
TGTGCCAGTAACAGGTTCTCTGGAAACACCATATATTTT,CASNRFSGNTIYF,TRBV28,.,TRBJ1-3,.
TGTGCCAGCAGTAAGGGGACACTTCTGAACACTGAAGCTTTCTTT,CASSKGTLLNTEAFF,TRBV27,.,TRBJ1-1,.
TGTGCCAGCAGCCCTAGCGCGAGCACAGATACGCAGTATTTT,CASSPSASTDTQYF,TRBV9,.,TRBJ2-3,.
TGTGCCAGCAGTTTTCTTGCAGGGGCCTACGAGCAGTACTTC,CASSFLAGAYEQYF,TRBV27,.,TRBJ2-7,.
TGCAGCGTTTACCGGCAGACCACAGATACGCAGTATTTT,CSVYRQTTDTQYF,TRBV29-1,.,TRBJ2-3,once
TGCGCCAGCAGCCCGGGGACTGCCAGTATGTCTTACTCCTACGAGCAGTACTTC,CASSPGTASMSYSYEQYF,TRBV5-1,.,TRBJ2-7,.
TGCGCCAGCAGATCGGGGGAATATGGCTACACCTTC,CASRSGEYGYTF,TRBV10-2,.,TRBJ1-2,.
TGTGCCAGCAGCGGGGGACAGGGGGCCTTCGAGACCCAGTACTTC,CASSGGQGAFETQYF,TRBV9,TRBD1,TRBJ2-5,.
TGTGCCAGCAGCCTCGGACCAGGGGGCAATAACTATGGCTACACCTTC,CASSLGPGGNNYGYTF,TRBV25-1,TRBD1,TRBJ1-2,.
TGCGCCAGCAGCTTGGCTTTGGGCTCCTCCTACGAGCAGTACTTC,CASSLALGSSYEQYF,TRBV5-1,.,TRBJ2-7,.
TGTGCCAGCAGCCGGGCGGGAGCTCGGGCCCCGTTTTTT,CASSRAGARAPFF,TRBV14,.,TRBJ1-4,.
TGTGCCAGCAGCTTAACAGGTTACAATGAGCAGTTCTTC,CASSLTGYNEQFF,TRBV7-3,.,TRBJ2-1,.
TGCAGCGTTGAAGGCCCGGACTACGAGCAGTACTTC,CSVEGPDYEQYF,TRBV29-1,.,TRBJ2-7,once
TGTGCCAGCAGCTTGACAGGGGAAAGGGCAGATACGCAGTATTTT,CASSLTGERADTQYF,TRBV5-6,TRBD1,TRBJ2-3,.